These T cell receptor beta chains were read from a single sample in a study of regulatory T cells in long-lasting Graves disease. Using its own MiXCR run on the multiplex PCR reads, TCRdb lists one record per CDR3 protein. Among about 430,000 distinct CDR3 sequences, around 16% were seen once, and the ten largest hold about 7.8%. This sample was shared with a second study, whose subject was T cells in Graves' hyperthyroidism and ophthalmopathy.

This material consisted of peripheral blood mononuclear cells (PBMCs), taken at new diagnosis, from a patient treated with antithyroid drugs. The receptor set was obtained from a woman aged 40-49 years with Graves disease. Both conserved end residues are part of each CDR3. The D gene is left open where the match is weak. Clone size, where shown, is once, few, many, or a class for clones that have expanded.

j_gene	abundance	d_gene	v_gene	CDR3aa	CDR3nt
TRBJ2-1	-	TRBD2	TRBV12-3/TRBV12-4	CASSFPLGLADYNEQFF	TGTGCCAGCAGTTTCCCTCTGGGACTAGCGGATTACAATGAGCAGTTCTTC
TRBJ2-5	-	-	TRBV10-3	CAIKDVEGETQYF	TGTGCCATCAAGGACGTTGAAGGAGAGACCCAGTACTTC
TRBJ2-7	many	-	TRBV12-3/TRBV12-4	CASSPGTANSYEQYF	TGTGCCAGCAGTCCGGGGACGGCTAACTCCTACGAGCAGTACTTC
TRBJ2-1	-	TRBD2	TRBV27	CASSLAGGPSFDNEQFF	TGTGCCAGCAGTTTAGCGGGAGGGCCTTCATTCGACAATGAGCAGTTCTTC
TRBJ2-6	many	-	TRBV2	CASSGPLSGANVLTF	TGTGCCAGCAGCGGTCCACTCTCTGGGGCCAACGTCCTGACTTTC
TRBJ2-6	-	TRBD2	TRBV28	CASSFGGLGRSGANVLTF	TGTGCCAGCAGTTTTGGGGGACTAGGGAGGTCTGGGGCCAACGTCCTGACTTTC
TRBJ2-5	many	-	TRBV6-2/TRBV6-3	CASSQLRDSEETQYF	TGTGCCAGCAGCCAGCTCCGGGACTCAGAAGAGACCCAGTACTTC
TRBJ2-5	many	TRBD1	TRBV29-1	CSVGAGGQGETQYF	TGCAGCGTTGGAGCTGGGGGACAGGGGGAGACCCAGTACTTC
TRBJ1-1	many	-	TRBV30	CAWSDVNTEAFF	TGTGCCTGGAGCGATGTGAACACTGAAGCTTTCTTT
TRBJ2-3	few	-	TRBV24-1	CATSDLYTDTQYF	TGTGCCACCAGTGATTTATACACAGATACGCAGTATTTT
TRBJ2-2	many	TRBD1	TRBV5-1	CASSPGQGSTGELFF	TGTGCCAGCAGCCCAGGACAGGGGAGCACCGGGGAGCTGTTTTTT
TRBJ1-2	few	-	TRBV20-1	CSAEWVRGEFGYTF	TGCAGTGCTGAATGGGTCCGAGGAGAGTTTGGCTACACCTTC
TRBJ1-5	many	-	TRBV15	CATSRGVSYQPQHF	TGTGCCACCAGCAGAGGTGTCTCCTATCAGCCCCAGCATTTT
TRBJ2-7	many	TRBD2	TRBV12-3/TRBV12-4	CASSLAVGTSATYEQYF	TGTGCCAGCAGTTTAGCGGTGGGGACTAGCGCTACCTACGAGCAGTACTTC
TRBJ2-7	many	-	TRBV7-9	CASSLGGTSGNYEQYF	TGTGCCAGCAGCTTAGGGGGGACATCGGGTAACTACGAGCAGTACTTC
TRBJ2-1	many	TRBD2	TRBV7-6	CASSPQWGGSYNEQFF	TGTGCCAGCAGCCCCCAATGGGGCGGGAGTTACAATGAGCAGTTCTTC
TRBJ1-6	few	TRBD1	TRBV5-1	CASSLVAGGDSPLHF	TGCGCCAGCAGCTTGGTAGCAGGGGGCGATTCACCCCTCCACTTT
TRBJ1-4	-	-	TRBV2	CASSAMGHNEKLFF	TGTGCCAGCAGTGCTATGGGTCATAATGAAAAACTGTTTTTT
TRBJ1-5	many	-	TRBV7-2	CASSLMDSINQPQHF	TGTGCCAGCAGCTTAATGGATTCCATTAATCAGCCCCAGCATTTT
TRBJ2-7	few	-	TRBV5-1	CASSLGTADPYEQYF	TGCGCCAGCAGCTTGGGGACAGCCGACCCCTACGAGCAGTACTTC
TRBJ2-7	few	-	TRBV6-1	CASSEGTAEQYF	TGTGCCAGCAGCGAAGGGACGGCCGAGCAGTACTTC
TRBJ2-1	few	TRBD2	TRBV24-1	CATSDFRAVGGRRDEQFF	TGTGCCACCAGTGATTTCCGGGCGGTTGGCGGGAGGAGGGATGAGCAGTTCTTC
TRBJ2-1	many	TRBD2	TRBV28	CASSLTSGRADEGEQFF	TGTGCCAGCAGTTTGACTAGCGGGAGGGCCGATGAAGGTGAGCAGTTCTTC
TRBJ2-1	few	TRBD2	TRBV4-3	CASSQKTSGRLEQFF	TGCGCCAGCAGCCAAAAGACTAGCGGGAGGCTTGAGCAGTTCTTC
TRBJ2-3	few	TRBD2	TRBV30	CAWMWGTSGSADTQYF	TGTGCCTGGATGTGGGGGACTAGCGGGAGCGCAGATACGCAGTATTTT
TRBJ2-7	many	TRBD1	TRBV7-9	CASSAGGGEQYF	TGTGCCAGCAGCGCAGGGGGCGGCGAGCAGTACTTC
TRBJ2-3	few	-	TRBV18	CASSPESDTQYF	TGTGCCAGCTCACCAGAATCAGATACGCAGTATTTT
TRBJ2-7	many	-	TRBV28	CASQGAGGYYEQYF	TGTGCCAGCCAAGGGGCCGGTGGCTACTACGAGCAGTACTTC
TRBJ1-1	few	-	TRBV18	CASSPPSEGWITEAFF	TGTGCCAGCTCACCACCGTCGGAGGGATGGATCACTGAAGCTTTCTTT
TRBJ1-1	-	-	TRBV3-1	CASIAMDRNTEAFF	TGTGCCAGCATTGCCATGGACAGGAACACTGAAGCTTTCTTT
TRBJ2-5	many	TRBD1	TRBV12-3/TRBV12-4	CASSLHGRGQETQYF	TGTGCCAGCAGTTTACACGGCAGGGGGCAGGAGACCCAGTACTTC
TRBJ2-7	-	TRBD2	TRBV6-1	CASSPTSGAYEQYF	TGTGCCAGCAGTCCGACTAGCGGAGCCTACGAGCAGTACTTC
TRBJ2-1	few	TRBD1	TRBV10-3	CAISESKQGYSYNEQFF	TGTGCCATCAGTGAGTCGAAACAGGGGTATAGCTACAATGAGCAGTTCTTC
TRBJ1-1	-	TRBD1	TRBV29-1	CSVVGGTGGNAFF	TGCAGCGTCGTAGGGGGGACAGGGGGCAATGCTTTCTTT
TRBJ1-2	many	TRBD1	TRBV18	CASSRQGEGYGYTF	TGTGCCAGTAGTCGACAGGGTGAGGGATATGGCTACACCTTC
TRBJ1-6	many	-	TRBV14	CASSQALEPLHF	TGTGCCAGCAGCCAAGCCCTAGAGCCCCTCCACTTT
TRBJ1-5	many	TRBD1	TRBV28	CASRPGQDNQPQHF	TGTGCCAGCAGACCTGGACAGGACAATCAGCCCCAGCATTTT
TRBJ2-1	few	TRBD2	TRBV28	CASSSIAGVAYYNEQFF	TGTGCCAGCAGTTCCATAGCGGGAGTGGCGTATTACAATGAGCAGTTCTTC
TRBJ1-1	-	-	TRBV29-1	CSVERRLGGTEAFF	TGCAGCGTTGAACGGCGGCTCGGTGGCACTGAAGCTTTCTTT
TRBJ1-3	many	-	TRBV6-1	CASSEDFNSGNTIYF	TGTGCCAGCAGTGAAGACTTCAACTCTGGAAACACCATATATTTT